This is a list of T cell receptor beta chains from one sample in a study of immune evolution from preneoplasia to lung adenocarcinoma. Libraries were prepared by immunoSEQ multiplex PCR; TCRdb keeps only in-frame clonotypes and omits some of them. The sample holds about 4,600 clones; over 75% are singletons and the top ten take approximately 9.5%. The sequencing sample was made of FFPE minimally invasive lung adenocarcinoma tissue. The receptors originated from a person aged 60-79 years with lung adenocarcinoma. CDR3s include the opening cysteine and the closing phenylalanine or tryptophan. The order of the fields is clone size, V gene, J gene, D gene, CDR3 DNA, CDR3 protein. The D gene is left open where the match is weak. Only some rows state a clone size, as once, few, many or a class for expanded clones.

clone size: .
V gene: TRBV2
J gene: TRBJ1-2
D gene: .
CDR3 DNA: TGTGCCAGCAGTGAGGGGGGCGTCGCTAACTATGGCTACACCTTC
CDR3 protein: CASSEGGVANYGYTF

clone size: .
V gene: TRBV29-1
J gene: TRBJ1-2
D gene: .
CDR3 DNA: TGCAGCGTTGTCGCGGGTGCTGGCTATGGCTACACCTTC
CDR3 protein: CSVVAGAGYGYTF

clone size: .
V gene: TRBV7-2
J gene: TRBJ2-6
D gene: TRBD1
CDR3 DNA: TGTGCCAGCAGAACCGGGACAGCCTCCTCGGGGGCCAACGTCCTGACTTTC
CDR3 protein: CASRTGTASSGANVLTF

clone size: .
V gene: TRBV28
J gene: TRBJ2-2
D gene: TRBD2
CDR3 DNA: TGTGCCAGCAGTCCAGGACTAGCGGGAGGCCGAATATCCCGGGAGCTGTTTTTT
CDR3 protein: CASSPGLAGGRISRELFF

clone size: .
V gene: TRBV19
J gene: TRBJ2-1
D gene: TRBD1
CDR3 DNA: TGTGCCAGTAGTCCCAGACAGGGCCGATACAATGAGCAGTTCTTC
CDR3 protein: CASSPRQGRYNEQFF

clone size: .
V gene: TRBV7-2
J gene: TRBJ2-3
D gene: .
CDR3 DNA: TGTGCCAGCAGCTTACTACCGGACTTCACAGATACGCAGTATTTT
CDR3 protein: CASSLLPDFTDTQYF

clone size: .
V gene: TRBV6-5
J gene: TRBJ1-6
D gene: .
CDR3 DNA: TGTGCCAGCAGTACAGGACAAGAAAGTTCACCCCTCCACTTT
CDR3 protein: CASSTGQESSPLHF

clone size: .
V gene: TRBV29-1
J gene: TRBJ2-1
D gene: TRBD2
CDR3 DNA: TGCAGCGTGGGGACTAGCCCGAGCTCCTACAATGAGCAGTTCTTC
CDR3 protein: CSVGTSPSSYNEQFF

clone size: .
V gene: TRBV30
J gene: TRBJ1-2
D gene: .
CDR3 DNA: TGTGCCTGGAGTCGGGTTGAATGGGGCTACACCTTC
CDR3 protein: CAWSRVEWGYTF

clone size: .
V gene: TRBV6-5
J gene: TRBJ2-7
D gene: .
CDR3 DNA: TGTGCCAGCAGAGACGTGGGAGAGCAGTACTTC
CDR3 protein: CASRDVGEQYF

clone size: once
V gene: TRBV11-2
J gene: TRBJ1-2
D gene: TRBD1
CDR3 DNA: TGTGCCAGCAGCTTAGGAAAAGCGGGACAGGTAGACGGTAACTATGGCTACACCTTC
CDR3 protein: CASSLGKAGQVDGNYGYTF

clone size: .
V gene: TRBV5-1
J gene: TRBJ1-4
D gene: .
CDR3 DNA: TGCGCCAGCAGCTCGGAGCCCGGAAAACTGTTTTTT
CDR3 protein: CASSSEPGKLFF

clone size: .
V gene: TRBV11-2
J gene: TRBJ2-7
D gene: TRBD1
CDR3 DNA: TGTGCCAGCAGCTCGGGACAGGGGCTAGAGCAGTACTTC
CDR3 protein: CASSSGQGLEQYF

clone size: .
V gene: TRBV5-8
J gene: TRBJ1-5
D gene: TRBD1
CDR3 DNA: TGTGCCAGCAGCCCGGGACAGGTGGGAGTTCAGCCCCAGCATTTT
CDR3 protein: CASSPGQVGVQPQHF

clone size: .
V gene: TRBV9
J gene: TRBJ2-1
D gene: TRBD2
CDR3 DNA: TGTGCCAGCAGCTCTCGCTCTCTGTTAGCGGGAGAAGCCTACAATGAGCAGTTCTTC
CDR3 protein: CASSSRSLLAGEAYNEQFF

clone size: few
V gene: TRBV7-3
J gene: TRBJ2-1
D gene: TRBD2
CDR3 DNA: TGTGCCAGCAGCTTACCACTAGCGGGAGCCCCCCAGTTCTTC
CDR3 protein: CASSLPLAGAPQFF

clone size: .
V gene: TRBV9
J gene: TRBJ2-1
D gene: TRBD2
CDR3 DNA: TGTGCCAGCAGCGTAGCCCTGGCTAGCGGGGGCACAGGGGGTGAGCAGTTCTTC
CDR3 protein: CASSVALASGGTGGEQFF

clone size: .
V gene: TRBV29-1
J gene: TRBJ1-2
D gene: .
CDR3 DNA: TGCAGCGCCGGAAAACAGGGTGTATATGGCTACACCTTC
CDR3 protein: CSAGKQGVYGYTF